The 7 T cell receptor beta chains reported below all come from one sample, sequenced in a study of cytomegalovirus exposure and HLA in healthy donors. The PCR employed 60 Vbeta primers together with 13 Jbeta primers. Only in-frame clones appear in the TCRdb table, and some are missing; sequencing was by immunoSEQ multiplex PCR. The sample carries more than 100,000 clones, less than 65% recorded once. The sample taken for sequencing was PBMCs. These receptors came from a man aged 40-49 years in good health and CMV-seropositive.

The chain employs TRBV5-1 and TRBJ1-2; unclear D gene. The germline V gene has CDR1 SGHRS and CDR2 YFSETQ. V lost 2 bases to trimming and J lost 5 bases, with 13 bases between them. There are 14 residues in the CDR3. The CDR3 DNA follows: TGCGCCAGCAGCTTAGCCGATTTTCTATATGGCTACACCTTC. Translation gives CASSLADFLYGYTF.

Notes on this clone: Other DNA sequences of this sample code for an identical CDR3. The J gene is TRBJ2-1, the V gene TRBV4-1; D gene uncertain. The V end lost 0 bases, the J end lost 2 bases, and 8 bases lay between the germline ends. From germline, CDR1 is MGHRA and CDR2 YSYEKL. The CDR3 has 15 amino acids. The CDR3: CASSQDYSPYNEQFF. As DNA, the CDR3 is TGCGCCAGCAGCCAAGACTACTCCCCCTACAATGAGCAGTTCTTC.

The genes are TRBV4-3 and TRBJ2-3; no reliable D call. The V gene lost 1 base and the J gene lost 3 bases, with 11 bases spanning the gap. This CDR3 is built from 15 residues. Germline V gives CDR1 LGHNA, CDR2 YSLEER. Here the CDR3 reads CASSQGLMRTDTQYF. In nucleotides, the CDR3 is TGCGCCAGCAGCCAAGGTCTTATGAGGACAGATACGCAGTATTTT.

The chain joins TRBV28 to TRBJ1-4; 9 nucleotides agree with TRBD1. V was pared by 5 bases and J by 7 bases, with 17 bases of the junction left unmatched. The CDR3 totals 18 residues. Per the germline V gene, CDR1 is MDHEN and CDR2 is SYDVKM. CDR3 sequence reads: CASSRDRVRNNFVEKLFF. The CDR3 bases are TGTGCCAGCAGTCGGGACAGGGTGAGGAACAACTTCGTTGAAAAACTGTTTTTT. Using reference TRBV28 and TRBJ1-4 for the parts outside the CDR3, the full variable domain is DVKVTQSSRYLVKRTGEKVFLECVQDMDHENMFWYRQDPGLGLRLIYFSYDVKMKEKGDIPEGYSVSREKKERFSLILESASTNQTSMYLCASSRDRVRNNFVEKLFFGSGTQLSVL.

This chain uses TRBV6-1 with TRBJ1-1; 8 nucleotides match TRBD1. Germline V gives CDR1 MNHNS, CDR2 SASEGT. Unmatched junction bases numbered 10, after V lost 3 bases and J lost 13 bases. The CDR3 extends over 13 amino acids. CDR3 residues: CASSDRVRDRYFF. The CDR3 DNA is TGTGCCAGCAGTGATCGCGTCCGGGACAGGTATTTCTTT.

Regarding this clone: The same CDR3 arises from other DNA sequences in this sample as well. This rearrangement joins TRBV7-3 to TRBJ2-1, with D uncertain. The CDR3 sequence is 13 residues long. Trimming took 3 bases from V and 6 from J, leaving 9 bases between them. CDR1 and CDR2 from the germline V gene are SGHTA and FQGTGA. CDR3 in amino acids: CASSFSYGNEQFF. The CDR3 DNA is TGTGCCAGCAGCTTTTCCTACGGCAATGAGCAGTTCTTC. The full variable domain, with the rest looked up from reference TRBV7-3 and TRBJ2-1, is GAGVSQTPSNKVTEKGKYVELRCDPISGHTALYWYRQSLGQGPEFLIYFQGTGAADDSGLPNDRFFAVRPEGSVSTLKIQRTERGDSAVYLCASSFSYGNEQFFGPGTRLTVL.

The chain links TRBV7-3 to TRBJ2-2; a weak D match, TRBD1 (6 bases). This CDR3 has 15 amino acids. The V gene lost 2 bases and the J gene lost 1 base, with 8 bases spanning the gap. Looked up from germline, CDR1 is SGHTA and CDR2 is FQGTGA. CDR3 residues: CASSLGQRNTGELFF. In DNA, the CDR3 is TGTGCCAGCAGCTTAGGACAGAGGAACACCGGGGAGCTGTTTTTT.